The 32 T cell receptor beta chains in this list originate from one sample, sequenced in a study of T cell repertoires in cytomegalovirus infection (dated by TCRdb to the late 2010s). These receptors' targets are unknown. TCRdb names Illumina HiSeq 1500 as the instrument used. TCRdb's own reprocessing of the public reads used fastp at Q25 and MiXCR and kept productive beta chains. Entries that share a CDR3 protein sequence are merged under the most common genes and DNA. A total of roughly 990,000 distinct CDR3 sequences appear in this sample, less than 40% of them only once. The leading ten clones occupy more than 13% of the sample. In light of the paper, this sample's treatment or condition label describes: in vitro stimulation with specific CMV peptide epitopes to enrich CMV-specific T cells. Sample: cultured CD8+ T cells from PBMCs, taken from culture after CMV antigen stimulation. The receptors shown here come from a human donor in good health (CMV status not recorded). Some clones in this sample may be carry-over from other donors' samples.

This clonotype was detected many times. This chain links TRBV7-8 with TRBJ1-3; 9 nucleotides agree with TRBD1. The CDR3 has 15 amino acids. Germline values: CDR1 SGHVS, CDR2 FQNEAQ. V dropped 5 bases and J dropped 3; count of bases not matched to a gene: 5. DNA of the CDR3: TGTGCCAGCAGCATATACAGGGGGCTTGGAAACACCATATATTTT. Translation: CASSIYRGLGNTIYF.

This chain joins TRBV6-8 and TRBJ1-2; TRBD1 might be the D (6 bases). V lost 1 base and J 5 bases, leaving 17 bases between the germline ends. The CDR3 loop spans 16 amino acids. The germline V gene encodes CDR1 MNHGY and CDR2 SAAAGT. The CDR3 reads CASSYYLPGQKYGYTF. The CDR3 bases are TGTGCCAGCAGTTACTACCTCCCAGGACAGAAATATGGCTACACCTTC.

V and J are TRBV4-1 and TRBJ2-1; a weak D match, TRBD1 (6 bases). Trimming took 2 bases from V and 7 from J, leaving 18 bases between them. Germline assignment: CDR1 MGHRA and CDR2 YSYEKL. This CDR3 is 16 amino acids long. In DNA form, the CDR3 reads TGCGCCAGCAGCCAACCCGATAAGGGACATTCGAATGAGCAGTTCTTC. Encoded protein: CASSQPDKGHSNEQFF.

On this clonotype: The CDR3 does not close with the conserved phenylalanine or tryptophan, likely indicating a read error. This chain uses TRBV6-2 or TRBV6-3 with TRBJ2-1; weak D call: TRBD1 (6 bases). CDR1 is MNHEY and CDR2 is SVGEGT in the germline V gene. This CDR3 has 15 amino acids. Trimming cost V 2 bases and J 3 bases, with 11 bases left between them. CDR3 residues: CASSYGGNNYNEQFS. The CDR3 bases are TGTGCCAGCAGTTACGGGGGCAACAACTACAATGAGCAGTTCTCC.

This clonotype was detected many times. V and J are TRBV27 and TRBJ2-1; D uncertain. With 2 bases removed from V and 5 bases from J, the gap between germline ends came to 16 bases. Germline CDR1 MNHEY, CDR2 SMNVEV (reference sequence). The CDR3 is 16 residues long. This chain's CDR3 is CASSLVGSLVNNEQFF. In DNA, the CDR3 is TGTGCCAGCAGTTTAGTAGGGTCGCTTGTCAACAATGAGCAGTTCTTC.

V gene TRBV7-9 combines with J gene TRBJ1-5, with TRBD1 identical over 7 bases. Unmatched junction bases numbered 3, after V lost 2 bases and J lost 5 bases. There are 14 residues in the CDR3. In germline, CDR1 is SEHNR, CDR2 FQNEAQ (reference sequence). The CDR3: CASSLSTGYQPQHF. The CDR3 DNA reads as TGTGCCAGCAGCTTATCGACAGGGTATCAGCCCCAGCATTTT. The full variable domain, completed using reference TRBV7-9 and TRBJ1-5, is DTGVSQNPRHKITKRGQNVTFRCDPISEHNRLYWYRQTLGQGPEFLTYFQNEAQLEKSRLLSDRFSAERPKGSFSTLEIQRTEQGDSAMYLCASSLSTGYQPQHFGDGTRLSIL.

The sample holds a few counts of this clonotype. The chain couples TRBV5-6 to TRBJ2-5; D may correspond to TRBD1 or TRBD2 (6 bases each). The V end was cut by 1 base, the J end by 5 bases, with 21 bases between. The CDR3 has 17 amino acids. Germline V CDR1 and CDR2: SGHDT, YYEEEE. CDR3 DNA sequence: TGTGCCAGCAGCTTGTATGCCGGATTGGACAGCGGGGAGACCCAGTACTTC. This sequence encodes CASSLYAGLDSGETQYF.

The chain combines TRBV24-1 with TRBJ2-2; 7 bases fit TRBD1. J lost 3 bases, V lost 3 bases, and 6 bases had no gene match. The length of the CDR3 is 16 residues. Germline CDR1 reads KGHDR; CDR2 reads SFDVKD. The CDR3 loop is CATSDEGTAYTGELFF. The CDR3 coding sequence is TGTGCCACCAGTGATGAGGGGACAGCATACACCGGGGAGCTGTTTTTT.

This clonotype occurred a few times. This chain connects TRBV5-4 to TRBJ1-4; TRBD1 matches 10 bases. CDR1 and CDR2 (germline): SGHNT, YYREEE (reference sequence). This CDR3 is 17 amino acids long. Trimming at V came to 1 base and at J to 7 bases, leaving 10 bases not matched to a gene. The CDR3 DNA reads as TGTGCCAGCAGCTTGAGGGACAGGGGAAAGGGGGTTGAAAAACTGTTTTTT. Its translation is CASSLRDRGKGVEKLFF.

In DNA, the CDR3 is TGTGCCACCGCTACAGGGAACCCTTACGAGCAGTACTTC. It is translated as CATATGNPYEQYF. The chain uses TRBV12-3 or TRBV12-4 and TRBJ2-7, with D maybe TRBD1 (6 bases). V lost 10 bases, J lost 4 bases, and 17 bases lay in between. The CDR3 has 13 amino acids.

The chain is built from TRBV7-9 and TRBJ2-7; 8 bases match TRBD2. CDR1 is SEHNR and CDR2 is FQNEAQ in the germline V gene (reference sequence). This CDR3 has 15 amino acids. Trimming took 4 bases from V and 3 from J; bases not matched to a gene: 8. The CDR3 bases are TGTGCCAGCAGCTATAGCGGGGATGCCTTCTACGAGCAGTACTTC. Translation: CASSYSGDAFYEQYF.

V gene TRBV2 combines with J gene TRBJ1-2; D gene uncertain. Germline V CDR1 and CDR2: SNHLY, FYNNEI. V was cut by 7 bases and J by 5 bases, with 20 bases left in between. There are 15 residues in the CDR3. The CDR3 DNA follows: TGTGCCAGCACCGAAGGGCGGGCCAGCTATTATGGCTACACCTTC. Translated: CASTEGRASYYGYTF.

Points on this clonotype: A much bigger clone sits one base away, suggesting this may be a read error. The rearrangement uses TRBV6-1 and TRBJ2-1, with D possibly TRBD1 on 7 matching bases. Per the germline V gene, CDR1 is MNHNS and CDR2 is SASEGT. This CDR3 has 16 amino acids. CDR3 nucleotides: TGTGCCAACAGTAGCCCGCGGCAGGGGGGCCGCAATGAGCAGTTCTTC. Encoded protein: CANSSPRQGGRNEQFF.

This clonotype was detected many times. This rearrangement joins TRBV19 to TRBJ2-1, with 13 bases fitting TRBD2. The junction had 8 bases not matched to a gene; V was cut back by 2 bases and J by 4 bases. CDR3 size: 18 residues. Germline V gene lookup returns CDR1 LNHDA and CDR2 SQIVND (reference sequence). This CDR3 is CASSISPGLAGMYNEQFF. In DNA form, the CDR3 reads TGTGCCAGTAGTATATCTCCGGGACTAGCGGGGATGTACAATGAGCAGTTCTTC.

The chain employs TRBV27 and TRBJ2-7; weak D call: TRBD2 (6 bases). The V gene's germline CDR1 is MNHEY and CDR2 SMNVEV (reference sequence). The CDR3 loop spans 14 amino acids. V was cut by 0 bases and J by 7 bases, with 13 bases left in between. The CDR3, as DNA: TGTGCCAGCAGTTTATCGGCGGGGTTGGGGGAGCAGTACTTC. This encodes CASSLSAGLGEQYF.

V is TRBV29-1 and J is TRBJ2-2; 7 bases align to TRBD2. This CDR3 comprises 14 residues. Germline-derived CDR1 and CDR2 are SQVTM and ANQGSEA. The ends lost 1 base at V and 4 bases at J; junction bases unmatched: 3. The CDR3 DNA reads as TGCAGCGTTGAAGGGGGGGGTAGCACCGGGGAGCTGTTTTTT. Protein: CSVEGGGSTGELFF.

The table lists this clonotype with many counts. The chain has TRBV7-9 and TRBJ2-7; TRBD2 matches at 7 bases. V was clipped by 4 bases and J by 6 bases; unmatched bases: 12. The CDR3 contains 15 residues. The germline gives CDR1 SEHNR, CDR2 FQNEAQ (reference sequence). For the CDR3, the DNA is TGTGCCAGCAGCTCCAGACAGCGGGGATCCCTCGAGCAGTACTTC. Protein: CASSSRQRGSLEQYF.

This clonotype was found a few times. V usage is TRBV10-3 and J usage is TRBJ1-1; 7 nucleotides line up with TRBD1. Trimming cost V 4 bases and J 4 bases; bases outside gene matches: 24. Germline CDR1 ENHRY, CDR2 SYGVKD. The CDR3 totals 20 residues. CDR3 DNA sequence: TGTGCCATCAGTGTAAGAAATCTCCGGGACAGACGGGCGAGGGGCACTGAAGCTTTCTTT. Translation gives CAISVRNLRDRRARGTEAFF.

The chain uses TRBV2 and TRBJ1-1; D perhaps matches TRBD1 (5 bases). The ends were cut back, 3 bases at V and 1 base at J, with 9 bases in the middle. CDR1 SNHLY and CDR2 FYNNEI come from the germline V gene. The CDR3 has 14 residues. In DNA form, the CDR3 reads TGTGCCAGCAGTGATGCGGGGACGAACACTGAAGCTTTCTTT. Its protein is CASSDAGTNTEAFF.

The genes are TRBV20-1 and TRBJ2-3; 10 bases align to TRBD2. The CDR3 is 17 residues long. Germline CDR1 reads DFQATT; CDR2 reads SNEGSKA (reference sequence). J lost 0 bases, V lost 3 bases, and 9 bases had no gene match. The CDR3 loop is CSARRGLAGASTDTQYF. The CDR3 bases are TGCAGTGCTAGGAGAGGCCTAGCGGGAGCGAGCACAGATACGCAGTATTTT.

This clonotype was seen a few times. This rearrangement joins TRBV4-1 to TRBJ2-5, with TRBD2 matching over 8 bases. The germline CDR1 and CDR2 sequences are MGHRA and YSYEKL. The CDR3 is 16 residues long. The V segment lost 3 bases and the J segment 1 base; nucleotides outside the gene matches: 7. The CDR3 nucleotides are TGCGCCAGCAGCCAGCTCCCCGGACTAGCCCAAGAGACCCAGTACTTC. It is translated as CASSQLPGLAQETQYF.

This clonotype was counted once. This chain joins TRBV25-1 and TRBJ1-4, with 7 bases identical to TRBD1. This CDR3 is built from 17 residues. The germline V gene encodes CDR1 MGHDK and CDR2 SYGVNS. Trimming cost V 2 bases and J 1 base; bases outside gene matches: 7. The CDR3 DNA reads TGTGCCAGCAGTGAAGGTGTCAGGGGGGAAACTAATGAAAAACTGTTTTTT. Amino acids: CASSEGVRGETNEKLFF. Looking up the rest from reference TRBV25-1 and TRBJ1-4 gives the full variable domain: EADIYQTPRYLVIGTGKKITLECSQTMGHDKMYWYQQDPGMELHLIHYSYGVNSTEKGDLSSESTVSRIRTEHFPLTLESARPSHTSQYLCASSEGVRGETNEKLFFGSGTQLSVL.

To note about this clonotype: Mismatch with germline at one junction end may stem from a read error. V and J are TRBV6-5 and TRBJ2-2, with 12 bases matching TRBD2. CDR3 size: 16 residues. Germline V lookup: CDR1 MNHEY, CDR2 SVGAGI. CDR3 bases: TGTGCCAGTAGTTGGACTAGCGGGGATGACACCGGGGAGCTGTTTTTT. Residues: CASSWTSGDDTGELFF.

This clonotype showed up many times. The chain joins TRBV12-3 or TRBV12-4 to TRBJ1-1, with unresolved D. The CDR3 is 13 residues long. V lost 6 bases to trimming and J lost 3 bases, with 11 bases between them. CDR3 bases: TGTGCCAGCAGCCTAGGGATGTACACTGAAGCTTTCTTT. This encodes CASSLGMYTEAFF.

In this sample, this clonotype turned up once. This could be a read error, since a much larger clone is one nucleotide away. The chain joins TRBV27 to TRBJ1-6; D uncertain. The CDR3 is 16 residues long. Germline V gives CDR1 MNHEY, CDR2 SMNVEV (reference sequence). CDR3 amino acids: CANSGQFIPYNSPLHF. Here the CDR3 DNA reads TGTGCCAACAGTGGCCAGTTCATCCCCTATAATTCACCCCTCCACTTT.

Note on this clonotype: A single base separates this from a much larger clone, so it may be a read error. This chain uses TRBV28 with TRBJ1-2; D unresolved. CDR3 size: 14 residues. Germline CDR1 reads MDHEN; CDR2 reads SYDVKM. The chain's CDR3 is CASRKEGSNYGYAF. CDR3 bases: TGTGCCAGCAGGAAGGAGGGATCAAACTATGGCTACGCCTTC.

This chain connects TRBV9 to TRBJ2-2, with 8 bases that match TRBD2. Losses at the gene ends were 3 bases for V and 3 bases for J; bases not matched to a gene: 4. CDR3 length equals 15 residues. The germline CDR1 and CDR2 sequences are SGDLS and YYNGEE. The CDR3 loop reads CASSAAGRDTGELFF. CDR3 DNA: TGTGCCAGCAGCGCTGCCGGGAGGGACACCGGGGAGCTGTTTTTT. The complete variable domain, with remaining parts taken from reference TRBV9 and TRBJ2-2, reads DSGVTQTPKHLITATGQRVTLRCSPRSGDLSVYWYQQSLDQGLQFLIQYYNGEERAKGNILERFSAQQFPDLHSELNLSSLELGDSALYFCASSAAGRDTGELFFGEGSRLTVL.

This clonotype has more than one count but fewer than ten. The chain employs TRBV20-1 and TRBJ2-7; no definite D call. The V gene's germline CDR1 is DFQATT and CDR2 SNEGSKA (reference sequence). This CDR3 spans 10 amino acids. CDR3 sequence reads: CVVPENEQYV. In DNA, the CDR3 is TGTGTCGTCCCGGAAAACGAGCAGTACGTC.

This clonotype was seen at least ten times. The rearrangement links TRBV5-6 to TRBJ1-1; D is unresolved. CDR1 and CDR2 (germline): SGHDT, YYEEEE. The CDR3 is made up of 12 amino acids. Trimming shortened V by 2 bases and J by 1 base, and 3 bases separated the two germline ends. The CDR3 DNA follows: TGTGCCAGCAGCTTTTGGAACACTGAAGCTTTCTTT. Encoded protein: CASSFWNTEAFF.

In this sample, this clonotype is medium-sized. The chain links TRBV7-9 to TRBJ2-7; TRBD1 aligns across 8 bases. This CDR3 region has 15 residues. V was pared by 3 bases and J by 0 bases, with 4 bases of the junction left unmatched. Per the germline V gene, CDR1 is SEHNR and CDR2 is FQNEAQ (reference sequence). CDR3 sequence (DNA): TGTGCCAGCAGCTTTAGGACAGGGACCTCCTACGAGCAGTACTTC. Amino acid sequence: CASSFRTGTSYEQYF.

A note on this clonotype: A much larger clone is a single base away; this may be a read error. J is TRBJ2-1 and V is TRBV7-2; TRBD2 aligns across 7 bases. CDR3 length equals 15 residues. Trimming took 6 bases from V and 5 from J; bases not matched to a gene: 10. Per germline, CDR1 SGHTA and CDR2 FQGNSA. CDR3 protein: CASSKSGVNHNEQFF. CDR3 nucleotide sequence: TGTGCCAGCAGTAAAAGCGGGGTGAACCACAATGAGCAGTTCTTC.

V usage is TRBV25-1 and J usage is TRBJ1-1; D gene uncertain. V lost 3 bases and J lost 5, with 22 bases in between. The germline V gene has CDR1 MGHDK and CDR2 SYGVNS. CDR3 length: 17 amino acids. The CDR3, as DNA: TGTGCCAGCAGTGACTCCTTTCGGGCAGTAAAAGGGACTGAAGCTTTCTTT. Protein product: CASSDSFRAVKGTEAFF. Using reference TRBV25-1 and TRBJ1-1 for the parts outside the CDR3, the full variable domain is EADIYQTPRYLVIGTGKKITLECSQTMGHDKMYWYQQDPGMELHLIHYSYGVNSTEKGDLSSESTVSRIRTEHFPLTLESARPSHTSQYLCASSDSFRAVKGTEAFFGQGTRLTVV.